The T cell receptor beta chain described here comes from a study of T cell repertoires in cytomegalovirus infection. Study background: CMV infection and matching HLA type were both indicated by public TCR beta signatures.

Regarding the study as a whole: Using cumulative public TCR beta family frequency, the authors identified those who carried CMV together with the relevant HLA. In two of eight donors, the top clonotype was HLA-C-restricted CMV-specific.

TCRdb passed the reads through MiXCR, listing each CDR3 protein once. This table holds about 220,000 distinct CDR3 sequences, about 39% found once. This clonotype was recorded many times. Its antigen is not identified. Germline CDR1 is SGHTA and CDR2 is FQGNSA. The CDR3 is 15 amino acids. V gave up 3 bases and J gave up 9 bases; unmatched junction bases: 7. The chain is built from TRBV7-2 and TRBJ2-1, with 11 bases that match TRBD2. This clonotype was sampled from a human donor in good health (CMV status not recorded). Some clones in this sample may be carry-over from other donors' samples. The sequencing used CD8+ T cells from cultured PBMCs, collected from culture after CMV antigen stimulation. The CDR3 DNA sequence: TGTGCCAGCAGCTTTTTAGGGCTAGCGGGGGGTGAGCAGTTCTTC. It translates to CASSFLGLAGGEQFF.